This TCR beta chain was sequenced during a study of low-dose radiotherapy and immunotherapy resistance in tumors (dated by TCRdb to between 2020 and 2023). Turning to the overall study: Cohort 1 received 0.5 Gy per fraction every 2 weeks, with a prescribed total PTV dose of 6.5 Gy. In Cohort 2, 1 Gy per fraction was delivered every two weeks, for a total of 13 Gy over 26 weeks. Patients were given nivolumab as a 240 mg flat dose every two weeks and ipilimumab at 1 mg/kg every six weeks, with both drugs delivered intravenously. Cyclophosphamide 200 mg/m2 was given intravenously every two weeks, one day before each radiation and immunotherapy administration. Patients took aspirin 300 mg orally once daily for four cycles, starting on cycle 1 day 1. First-strand cDNA was synthesized using Superscript III and a set of TRAV- and TRBV-specific primers, so that both TCRalpha and TCRbeta chains were covered. No randomization into treatment groups was done for the people taking part in the trial. Eight patients were included in the translational analysis, namely three from the first dose cohort plus the first five from the second dose cohort.

Sequencing was carried out with an Illumina HiSeq 2500. A roughly 20-cycle PCR with Phusion amplified the TCRs, pairing a constant-region primer with the adapter that was attached to the V primers. The MessageAmp II aRNA Amplification Kit was used to amplify the isolated mRNA, with in vitro transcription run for less than 20 hours at 37 degrees C. mRNA for TCR sequencing was isolated with the Dynabeads mRNA DIRECT Purification Kit. Indexed Illumina adapters were added in a second roughly 25-cycle Phusion PCR, and the resulting products were purified with AMPure XP beads. On the authors' methods: Using custom Perl scripts, TCR sequences that encoded the same protein were pooled, out-of-frame sequences were dropped, and the abundance of each clonotype was calculated. The analysis excluded TCR sequences that were supported by just one read. Repertoire metrics included Shannon entropy, Gini index, clonality, richness, and frequency of TCRs shared between repertoires. TCRdb reprocessing: public reads trimmed at Q25 with fastp, clones called with MiXCR, in-frame beta chains kept. Here each entry gathers all rows of one CDR3 protein and keeps the most common genes and DNA. The V and J calls shown here were made by TCRdb, not taken from the authors' results. The sample includes some 53,000 distinct CDR3 sequences, with around 34% observed a single time. The ten largest account for over 7% of the sample.

Counted from cysteine to phenylalanine, this CDR3 has 18 amino acids. Only the CDR3 portion is preserved as DNA: 54 bases, with reading frame beginning at the first base. The germline V gene (reference sequence) yields LGHDT for CDR1 and YNNKEL for CDR2. V trim: 5 bases; J trim: 4 bases; unmatched bases: 11. In light of the paper, this sample's time point label describes: after trial treatment. The sample's treatment or condition, from its label and the paper: LDRT plus nivolumab, ipilimumab, low-dose cyclophosphamide and aspirin (RACIN trial). Donors were enrolled in RACIN, a single-arm phase I dose-escalation trial combining nivolumab, ipilimumab, aspirin, low-dose cyclophosphamide and low-dose radiotherapy. To be eligible, a patient needed to have an advanced solid tumor that was TIL-negative. This clonotype was recorded at least ten times. Its antigen remains undetermined. Per-base quality was not reported, and no clone a single base away is much larger than it.

The TCR comes from a male donor with rectosigmoid adenocarcinoma. This chain joins TRBV3-1 to TRBJ2-3, with 14 junctional bases fitting TRBD2. The material sequenced was PBMCs, taken after low-dose radiotherapy plus immunotherapy. The CDR3 reads CASSNRKTSGGAADTQYF. The DNA is TGTGCCAGCAGCAACCGGAAGACTAGCGGGGGGGCTGCAGATACGCAGTATTTT.